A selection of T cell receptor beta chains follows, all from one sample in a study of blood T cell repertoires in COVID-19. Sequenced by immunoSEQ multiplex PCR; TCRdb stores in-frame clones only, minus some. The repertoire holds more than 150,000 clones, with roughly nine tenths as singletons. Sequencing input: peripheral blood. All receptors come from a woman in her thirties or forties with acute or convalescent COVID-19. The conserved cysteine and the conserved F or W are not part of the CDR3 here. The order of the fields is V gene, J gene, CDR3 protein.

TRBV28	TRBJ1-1	ASNKDRLNTEAF
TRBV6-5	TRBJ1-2	ASRDIPLNYGYT
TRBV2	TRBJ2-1	ASSESGGGHEQF
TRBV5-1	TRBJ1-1	ASSFNGNTEAF
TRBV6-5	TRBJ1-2	ASSYSGTGAEGYT
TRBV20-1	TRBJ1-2	SASKGQGVGYT
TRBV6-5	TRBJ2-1	ASQPGGSGNEQF
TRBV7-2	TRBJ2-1	ASSSGQGQNEQF
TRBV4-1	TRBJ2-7	ASSQETAGEYYEQY
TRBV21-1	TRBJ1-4	ASSVRDRGKEKLF
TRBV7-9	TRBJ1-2	ASSSDRATDYGYT
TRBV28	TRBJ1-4	ASSPDRYATNEKLF
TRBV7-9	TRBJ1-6	ASSLSRDNSPLH
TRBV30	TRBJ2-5	AWNKIGSNQETQY
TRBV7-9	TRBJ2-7	ASSLGGGARDFGYEQY
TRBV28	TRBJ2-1	ASIRTGGSGRGSYNEQF
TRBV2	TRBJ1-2	ASRKGGSGKNNYGYT
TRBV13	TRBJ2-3	ASSLGAGGTSTDTQY
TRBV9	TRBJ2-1	ASSVGDRTYNEQF
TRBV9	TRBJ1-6	ASSGVDSQNSPLH
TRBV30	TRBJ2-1	AWSVYEDRANEQF
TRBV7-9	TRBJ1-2	ASSSGQERRT
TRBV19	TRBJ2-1	ASSIVAGGSNEQF
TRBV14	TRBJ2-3	ASSLLTGGAMAY
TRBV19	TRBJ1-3	ASISPGRSGNTIY
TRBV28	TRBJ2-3	ASSSDRELT
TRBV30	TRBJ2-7	AWSVFGQGNSYEQY
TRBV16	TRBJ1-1	ASSLTIAEAF
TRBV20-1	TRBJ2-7	SASKGRYGEQY
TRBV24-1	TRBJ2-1	ATSDLMTSGSRNEQF
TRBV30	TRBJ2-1	AWSPGTAYNEQF
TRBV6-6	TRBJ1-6	ASSRRVTGGSYNSPLH
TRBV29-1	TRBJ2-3	SVRSDTQY
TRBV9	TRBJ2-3	ASSVAPIGGAPTDTQY
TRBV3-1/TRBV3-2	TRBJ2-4	ASSQGAGGNIQY
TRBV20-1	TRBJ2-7	SASMSGSSYEQY
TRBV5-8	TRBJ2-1	ASGSILAYEQF
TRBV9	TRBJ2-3	ASSAQTVAQTTDTQY
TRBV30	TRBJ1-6	ACTGISSYNSPLH
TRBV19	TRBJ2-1	ASSIRGGYNEQF
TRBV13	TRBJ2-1	ASSADRGRIYNEQF
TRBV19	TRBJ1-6	ASSYSDSNSPLH
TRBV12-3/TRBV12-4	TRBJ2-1	ASSPVGERGF
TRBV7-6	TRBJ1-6	ASSLSQGGHSPLH
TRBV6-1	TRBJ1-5	ASSEQGAVNQPQH
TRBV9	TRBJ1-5	ASSGRQGASLDNQPQH
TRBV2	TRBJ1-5	ASSGQRNQPQH
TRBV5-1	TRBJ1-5	ASSVGQGGQPQH
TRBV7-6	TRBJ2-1	ASSLSGGGPVDEQF
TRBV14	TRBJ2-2	ASSQLQGVTGELF
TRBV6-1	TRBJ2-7	ASSDTSVIYEQY
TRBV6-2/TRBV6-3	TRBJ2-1	ASSLGLDEQF
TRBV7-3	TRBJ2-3	ASSLRLAGDTQY